These 21 T cell receptor beta chains originate from one sample sequenced in a study of blood T cell repertoires in COVID-19. The data were produced by immunoSEQ multiplex PCR, yet TCRdb's version contains in-frame clones alone and is incomplete. The table shows 200,000 or so clones, with approximately 82% occurring only once. Sequenced sample: peripheral blood. These receptors came from a human donor with acute or convalescent COVID-19. The donor label of this sample is uncertain.

Regarding this clone: At one of its ends the junction is not consistent with the germline gene, which may arise from a read error. The rearrangement joins TRBV5-1 to TRBJ2-5; perhaps TRBD2 as D (6 bases). The CDR3 sequence is 12 residues long. Germline CDR1 reads SGHRS; CDR2 reads YFSETQ. CDR3 nucleotides: TGCGCCAGCAGCTCGTCGGGACTTGGGGCGAACTTC. It translates to CASSSSGLGANF.

This chain connects TRBV21-1 to TRBJ1-4; the tabulated D call, TRBD1, remains unverified against the DNA. TRBV21-1 is a pseudogene locus. The CDR3 consists of 18 residues. The CDR3 reads CASSKASRLTGSNEKLFF. The CDR3 nucleotides are TGTGCCAGCAGCAAGGCGTCTCGTCTGACAGGGTCTAATGAAAAACTGTTTTTT.

The genes are TRBV11-2 and TRBJ1-1; D gene ambiguous. CDR1 and CDR2 from the germline V gene are SGHAT and FQNNGV. The V end was cut by 1 base, the J end by 4 bases, with 13 bases between. This CDR3 is 15 amino acids long. CDR3 DNA: TGTGCCAGCAGCTTAGGGTGGGCGGGGAGCACTGAAGCTTTCTTT. Residues: CASSLGWAGSTEAFF.

Concerning this clone: Other DNA variants within this sample encode the same CDR3. The genes are TRBV7-9 and TRBJ1-1, with 7 bases fitting TRBD1. The CDR3 covers 15 residues. V lost 1 base and J lost 2; bases outside the gene matches: 4. Germline values: CDR1 SEHNR, CDR2 FQNEAQ (reference sequence). CDR3 in amino acids: CASSLGTGTNTEAFF. In nucleotides, the CDR3 is TGTGCCAGCAGCTTAGGGACAGGTACTAACACTGAAGCTTTCTTT.

The rearrangement uses TRBV18 and TRBJ1-1; 9 nucleotides align to TRBD1. Germline CDR1 reads KGHSH; CDR2 reads LQKENI. V shed 3 bases, J shed 7 bases, and the junction held 9 bases outside the gene matches. The length of the CDR3 is 15 residues. This CDR3 is CASSPRTGVESEAFF. Written as DNA, the CDR3 is TGTGCCAGCTCACCCCGGACAGGGGTGGAGAGTGAAGCTTTCTTT.

The chain links TRBV5-6 to TRBJ1-6; the D gene is possibly TRBD1 (6 bases). V lost 3 bases to trimming and J lost 2 bases, with 9 bases between them. The germline gives CDR1 SGHDT, CDR2 YYEEEE. The CDR3 loop spans 15 amino acids. The CDR3 region is CASSWDTTYNSPLHF. The CDR3 DNA reads as TGTGCCAGCAGCTGGGACACCACCTATAATTCACCCCTCCACTTT.

This clone was seen only a few times. The chain combines TRBV7-2 with TRBJ1-1; 7 bases match TRBD1. The ends lost 5 bases at V and 1 base at J; junction bases unmatched: 7. The CDR3 extends over 15 amino acids. The germline V gene encodes CDR1 SGHTA and CDR2 FQGNSA. CDR3 protein: CASSTSRDRNTEAFF. The CDR3 DNA is TGTGCCAGCAGCACAAGCCGGGACAGGAACACTGAAGCTTTCTTT.

The chain couples TRBV3-1 (or the pseudogene TRBV3-2) to TRBJ2-7; 9 bases are a match to TRBD2. The germline CDR1 and CDR2 sequences are LGHDT and YNNKEL (reference sequence). This CDR3 region has 16 residues. J lost 0 bases, V lost 1 base, and 4 bases had no gene match. The CDR3 region has the DNA TGTGCCAGCAGCCAAGGGGCGACTAGCGGCTCCTACGAGCAGTACTTC. Translation: CASSQGATSGSYEQYF.

This rearrangement joins TRBV7-3 to TRBJ2-7; 9 bases match TRBD1. V was clipped by 5 bases and J by 7 bases; unmatched bases: 6. The CDR3 has 13 amino acids. In germline, CDR1 is SGHTA, CDR2 FQGTGA. The CDR3 spells CASSAGTGREQYF. The CDR3 DNA sequence: TGTGCCAGCAGCGCCGGGACAGGGAGGGAGCAGTACTTC.

The chain employs TRBV6-5 and TRBJ1-2; 9 bases fit TRBD1. Germline lookup yields CDR1 MNHEY and CDR2 SVGAGI. Germline trimming cut 2 bases from V and 5 bases from J; bases unmatched to any gene: 6. CDR3 length equals 15 residues. CDR3 region: CASSYPTGGGYGYTF. The CDR3 nucleotides are TGTGCCAGCAGTTACCCGACAGGGGGAGGGTATGGCTACACCTTC.

The rearrangement joins TRBV13 to TRBJ1-4; maybe TRBD1 (6 bases). The V end was cut by 2 bases, the J end by 7 bases, with 17 bases between. Germline assignment: CDR1 PRHDT and CDR2 FYEKMQ (reference sequence). The CDR3 runs 16 residues. For the CDR3, the DNA is TGTGCCAGCAGCTTAACCCAGGGGTCGGGTAGTGAAAAACTGTTTTTT. The encoded protein is CASSLTQGSGSEKLFF.

The gene calls are TRBV6-6 and TRBJ2-7; 11 nucleotides agree with TRBD2. The germline gives CDR1 MNHNY, CDR2 SVGAGI (reference sequence). This CDR3 has 15 amino acids. Trimming took 6 bases from V and 2 from J; bases not matched to a gene: 6. In DNA, the CDR3 is TGTGCCAGCAGGTCCGGGACTAGCGGAGCCTACGAGCAGTACTTC. It codes for CASRSGTSGAYEQYF.

This clone appeared a few times. The V and J genes are TRBV19 and TRBJ2-7, with 8 bases identical to TRBD1. Germline loops: CDR1 LNHDA, CDR2 SQIVND (reference sequence). V lost 4 bases to trimming and J lost 2 bases; unmatched junction nucleotides: 4. This CDR3 comprises 14 residues. DNA of the CDR3: TGTGCCAGTAGTACCCCGGGACAGGCCTACGAGCAGTACTTC. This codes for CASSTPGQAYEQYF. The full variable domain, completed using reference TRBV19 and TRBJ2-7, is DGGITQSPKYLFRKEGQNVTLSCEQNLNHDAMYWYRQDPGQGLRLIYYSQIVNDFQKGDIAEGYSVSREKKESFPLTVTSAQKNPTAFYLCASSTPGQAYEQYFGPGTRLTVT.

The J gene is TRBJ2-5, the V gene TRBV7-9; 8 nucleotides align to TRBD1. CDR1 is SEHNR and CDR2 is FQNEAQ in the germline V gene (reference sequence). The CDR3 has 14 residues. J lost 5 bases, V lost 5 bases, and 7 bases had no gene match. CDR3 loop: CASSPRQGTETQYF. In nucleotides, the CDR3 is TGTGCCAGCAGCCCTAGACAGGGGACCGAGACCCAGTACTTC.

The rearrangement links TRBV19 to TRBJ2-5, with D maybe TRBD1 (5 bases). There are 13 residues in the CDR3. Germline CDR1 and CDR2: LNHDA and SQIVND (reference sequence). The V and J ends lost 5 bases and 1 base respectively, with 8 bases between them. For the CDR3, the DNA is TGTGCCAGTAGTTGGGGCTTCCAAGAGACCCAGTACTTC. Translated: CASSWGFQETQYF.

The chain recombines TRBV5-1 with TRBJ1-4; the match to TRBD1 covers 8 bases. Germline CDR1 SGHRS, CDR2 YFSETQ. The junction had 13 bases not matched to a gene; V was cut back by 4 bases and J by 8 bases. The CDR3 loop spans 16 amino acids. CDR3 bases: TGCGCCAGCAGCGGGACCTCAGGGGGCGCAACCGAAAAACTGTTTTTT. It codes for CASSGTSGGATEKLFF. Variable domain in full (rest from reference TRBV5-1 and TRBJ1-4): KAGVTQTPRYLIKTRGQQVTLSCSPISGHRSVSWYQQTPGQGLQFLFEYFSETQRNKGNFPGRFSGRQFSNSRSEMNVSTLELGDSALYLCASSGTSGGATEKLFFGSGTQLSVL.

The chain has TRBV4-1 and TRBJ2-5; D unclear. There are 14 residues in the CDR3. Germline CDR1 MGHRA, CDR2 YSYEKL. V lost 4 bases to trimming and J lost 5 bases, with 14 bases between them. Here the CDR3 reads CASSPRVPGETQYF. CDR3 coding DNA: TGCGCCAGCAGCCCTCGGGTGCCTGGGGAGACCCAGTACTTC.

The chain carries TRBV19 and TRBJ2-7; 12 bases agree with TRBD1. This CDR3 region has 15 residues. Germline V CDR1 and CDR2: LNHDA, SQIVND (reference sequence). The junction had 5 bases not matched to a gene; V was cut back by 4 bases and J by 4 bases. DNA of the CDR3: TGTGCCAGTAGTAGACCGGGACAGGGGGCTTACGAGCAGTACTTC. It translates to CASSRPGQGAYEQYF.

The rearrangement uses TRBV5-1 and TRBJ1-6; 10 bases line up with TRBD1. V lost 0 bases, J lost 6 bases, and 0 bases stayed unmatched. CDR1 and CDR2 from the germline V gene are SGHRS and YFSETQ. The CDR3 is 15 amino acids. The CDR3 reads CASSLGTGGNSPLHF. In DNA, the CDR3 is TGCGCCAGCAGCTTGGGGACAGGGGGTAATTCACCCCTCCACTTT.

The V gene is TRBV11-2, the J gene TRBJ1-6; 7 nucleotides match TRBD1. Germline CDR1 and CDR2: SGHAT and FQNNGV. The CDR3 runs 18 residues. V lost 0 bases to trimming and J lost 0 bases; unmatched junction nucleotides: 5. CDR3 residues: CASSLEVGQSSYNSPLHF. CDR3 DNA sequence: TGTGCCAGCAGCTTAGAAGTGGGACAGAGCTCCTATAATTCACCCCTCCACTTT.

The chain joins TRBV3-1 (or the pseudogene TRBV3-2) to TRBJ2-1; 7 bases line up with TRBD2. Germline-derived CDR1 and CDR2 are LGHDT and YNNKEL (reference sequence). V shed 4 bases and J 7 bases; nucleotides not matched to a gene: 7. The CDR3 contains 14 residues. The CDR3 sequence: CASSRGTTLNEQFF. CDR3 nucleotides: TGTGCCAGCAGCCGCGGGACTACCCTAAATGAGCAGTTCTTC.